The 24 T cell receptor beta chains presented below share a single source sample, sequenced in a study of Graves' ophthalmopathy and Graves' hyperthyroidism. Scientists amplified the TCR beta CDR3 regions from RNA transcripts. HTBI primers served in a first-round RT-PCR, which a second-round multiplex PCR followed. TCRdb reprocessed the multiplex PCR reads with MiXCR, giving one entry per CDR3 protein. The sample contains about 230,000 distinct CDR3 sequences, around 50% of which appear only once. The sequencing input was peripheral blood. These TCRs come from an adult man with Graves' ophthalmopathy.

This clonotype has at least ten counts. V gene TRBV7-9 combines with J gene TRBJ2-7; TRBD1 matches at 9 bases. This CDR3 is 15 amino acids long. CDR1 and CDR2 from the germline V gene are SEHNR and FQNEAQ (reference sequence). Trimming removed 2 bases from V and 2 bases from J; junction bases left unmatched: 4. The CDR3 DNA reads as TGTGCCAGCAGCTTAATGGGACAGGGACCCTACGAGCAGTACTTC. Translated: CASSLMGQGPYEQYF.

This clonotype was counted a few times. The rearrangement links TRBV7-2 to TRBJ2-7; 7 bases agree with TRBD1. There are 14 residues in the CDR3. CDR1 is SGHTA and CDR2 is FQGNSA in the germline V gene. The V and J ends lost 1 base and 3 bases, in that order; junction bases with no gene match: 3. CDR3 sequence: CASSLGGDSYEQYF. The DNA for the CDR3 is TGTGCCAGCAGCTTAGGTGGGGACAGCTACGAGCAGTACTTC. Together with reference TRBV7-2 and TRBJ2-7, the CDR3 gives the full variable domain: GAGVSQSPSNKVTEKGKDVELRCDPISGHTALYWYRQSLGQGLEFLIYFQGNSAPDKSGLPSDRFSAERTGGSVSTLTIQRTQQEDSAVYLCASSLGGDSYEQYFGPGTRLTVT.

V usage is TRBV10-3 and J usage is TRBJ2-7, with D tentatively TRBD1 or TRBD2 (5 bases each). The CDR3 has 17 amino acids. Trimming removed 10 bases at V and 5 bases at J, with 30 bases between. Germline CDR1 reads ENHRY; CDR2 reads SYGVKD. CDR3 region: CATLDSSSYNEGNEQYF. In nucleotides, the CDR3 is TGTGCCACGCTCGACAGCAGCTCCTACAATGAGGGAAACGAGCAGTACTTC.

This chain connects TRBV5-4 to TRBJ2-7; D not certain. This CDR3 contains 13 residues. Per the germline V gene, CDR1 is SGHNT and CDR2 is YYREEE (reference sequence). Trimming took 4 bases from V and 0 from J, leaving 8 bases between them. CDR3 loop: CASSGSDSYEQYF. The CDR3 DNA is TGTGCCAGCAGCGGGTCGGACTCCTACGAGCAGTACTTC.

This clonotype was counted only a few times. This chain uses TRBV9 with TRBJ1-2, with a tentative D call TRBD1 (5 bases). V was clipped by 3 bases and J by 2 bases, with 14 bases between them. Germline CDR1 and CDR2: SGDLS and YYNGEE. The CDR3 contains 15 residues. The CDR3 DNA reads TGTGCCAGCAGCGGGACAAGTTTATCCAACTATGGCTACACCTTC. Translation: CASSGTSLSNYGYTF. Combining the CDR3 with reference TRBV9 and TRBJ1-2 gives the whole variable domain DSGVTQTPKHLITATGQRVTLRCSPRSGDLSVYWYQQSLDQGLQFLIQYYNGEERAKGNILERFSAQQFPDLHSELNLSSLELGDSALYFCASSGTSLSNYGYTFGSGTRLTVV.

There are many counts of this clonotype. The chain recombines TRBV7-9 with TRBJ1-1, with unresolved D. The length of the CDR3 is 11 residues. Per the germline V gene, CDR1 is SEHNR and CDR2 is FQNEAQ (reference sequence). Between the trimmed V and J ends, which lost 4 bases and 6 bases, there was a span of 6 bases. CDR3 sequence reads: CASSSSSEAFF. In DNA form, the CDR3 reads TGTGCCAGCAGCTCTAGTTCTGAAGCTTTCTTT.

V usage is TRBV19 and J usage is TRBJ2-7; 7 bases fit TRBD1. The CDR3 sequence is 13 residues long. Trimming cost V 4 bases and J 4 bases; bases outside gene matches: 4. The germline V gene has CDR1 LNHDA and CDR2 SQIVND (reference sequence). The CDR3 DNA sequence: TGTGCCAGTAGTACAGCACAGGGGTACGAGCAGTACTTC. Residues: CASSTAQGYEQYF.

J is TRBJ2-7 and V is TRBV7-3; 9 nucleotides agree with TRBD1. CDR3 length: 14 residues. CDR1 and CDR2 from the germline V gene are SGHTA and FQGTGA. The trim removed 4 bases at V and 4 bases at J, leaving 5 bases unmatched. CDR3 amino acids: CASSWRGQGYEQYF. Here the CDR3 DNA reads TGTGCCAGCAGCTGGCGGGGACAGGGATACGAGCAGTACTTC.

The chain employs TRBV7-2 and TRBJ1-3, with D possibly matching TRBD1 (5 bases). V was shortened by 5 bases and J by 3 bases, with 17 bases between the two germline ends. CDR3 size: 16 residues. Germline CDR1 and CDR2: SGHTA and FQGNSA. Written as DNA, the CDR3 is TGTGCCAGCAGCCAGGGACCACCCGAGTTTGGAAACACCATATATTTT. Translated, it gives CASSQGPPEFGNTIYF.

Only a few counts were recorded for this clonotype. The rearrangement joins TRBV12-3 or TRBV12-4 to TRBJ1-6, with unresolved D. Trimming removed 4 bases from V and 7 bases from J, with 11 bases in between. The CDR3 is 14 amino acids. CDR3 region: CASSSRRLNSPLHF. CDR3 DNA sequence: TGTGCCAGCAGTTCCCGCAGGTTAAATTCACCCCTCCACTTT.

Details on this clonotype: One end of the junction fails to match germline, which may point to a read error. The chain has TRBV24-1 and TRBJ2-3; 10 bases are shared with TRBD1. The CDR3 contains 19 residues. CDR1 is KGHDR, CDR2 SFDVKD, per germline. CDR3: CASSEYPRTGGEGTDTQYF. As DNA, the CDR3 is TGCGCCAGCAGTGAGTACCCACGGACAGGGGGTGAAGGCACAGATACGCAGTATTTT.

V and J are TRBV7-8 and TRBJ2-2; the match to TRBD2 covers 9 bases. This CDR3 contains 17 residues. In germline, CDR1 is SGHVS, CDR2 FQNEAQ. The V segment lost 11 bases and the J segment 5 bases; nucleotides outside the gene matches: 18. This CDR3 reads CAPSPTTSGPGTGELFF. Written as DNA, the CDR3 is TGTGCCCCCAGCCCCACTACTAGCGGGCCTGGTACCGGGGAGCTGTTTTTT.

With regard to this clonotype: A read error may produce the germline difference seen at one junction end. The chain recombines TRBV24-1 with TRBJ1-4; no reliable D call. CDR3 size: 16 residues. Germline V CDR1 and CDR2: KGHDR, SFDVKD. DNA of the CDR3: TGTGCCAGCAGTTCCGAGACTCACGCAACTAATGAAAAACTGTTTTTT. Translation: CASSSETHATNEKLFF.

The rearrangement uses TRBV14 and TRBJ2-7; weak D call: TRBD2 (6 bases). Germline V gene data show CDR1 as SGHDN and CDR2 as FVKESK. V dropped 4 bases and J dropped 7 bases, with 17 bases sitting between them. The CDR3 runs 14 residues. CDR3: CASSPKGQRGEQYF. CDR3 coding DNA: TGTGCCAGCAGCCCCAAGGGCCAACGGGGGGAGCAGTACTTC.

This clonotype was detected only once. The V call is TRBV5-1, the J call TRBJ2-2, with D unclear. The CDR3 length is 15 residues. Per germline, CDR1 SGHRS and CDR2 YFSETQ. Deletions cut 0 bases from V and 5 bases from J, with 11 bases between. Here the CDR3 reads CASSLVTLNTGELFF. The CDR3 DNA sequence: TGCGCCAGCAGCTTGGTAACTCTAAATACCGGGGAGCTGTTTTTT.

V usage is TRBV29-1 and J usage is TRBJ1-2; D call uncertain. Germline loops: CDR1 SQVTM, CDR2 ANQGSEA. CDR3 length equals 11 residues. The CDR3 region is CSFMIGDGYTF. CDR3 bases: TGCAGTTTTATGATCGGGGATGGCTACACCTTC.

The rearrangement joins TRBV19 to TRBJ1-5; D unresolved. V was clipped by 11 bases and J by 4 bases, with 21 bases between them. The CDR3 spans 15 residues. Germline CDR1 and CDR2: LNHDA and SQIVND (reference sequence). The CDR3 spells CARYRLGKGNQPQHF. As DNA, the CDR3 is TGTGCCCGTTACCGGCTGGGGAAAGGGAATCAGCCCCAGCATTTT. The variable domain in full, with the rest retrieved from reference TRBV19 and TRBJ1-5, is DGGITQSPKYLFRKEGQNVTLSCEQNLNHDAMYWYRQDPGQGLRLIYYSQIVNDFQKGDIAEGYSVSREKKESFPLTVTSAQKNPTAFYLCARYRLGKGNQPQHFGDGTRLSIL.

This clonotype occurred many times. The chain employs TRBV7-2 and TRBJ2-2; D is ambiguous. The CDR3 totals 13 residues. Germline CDR1 and CDR2: SGHTA and FQGNSA. V was pared by 10 bases and J by 4 bases, with 13 bases between. In DNA, the CDR3 is TGTGCCACCAAGACGATAAGCACCGGGGAGCTGTTTTTT. It translates to CATKTISTGELFF.

This chain links TRBV25-1 with TRBJ1-1, with a tentative D call TRBD1 (6 bases). V lost 4 bases and J lost 0, with 12 bases in between. The CDR3 is made up of 15 amino acids. CDR1 and CDR2 from the germline V gene are MGHDK and SYGVNS. CDR3 protein: CASSVGGSLNTEAFF. The CDR3 DNA reads as TGTGCCAGCAGTGTGGGGGGCAGCTTGAACACTGAAGCTTTCTTT.

CDR3 region: CASRGSRTNEKLFF. The CDR3 DNA reads as TGTGCCAGCAGGGGGAGTCGAACTAATGAAAAACTGTTTTTT. The rearrangement links TRBV2 to TRBJ1-4; unclear D gene. V lost 6 bases to trimming and J lost 1 base, with 9 bases between them. Germline V gene lookup returns CDR1 SNHLY and CDR2 FYNNEI. The CDR3 is made up of 14 amino acids.

This clonotype was counted between two and nine times. This chain connects TRBV20-1 to TRBJ1-5; 7 nucleotides align to TRBD1. CDR1 and CDR2 (germline): DFQATT, SNEGSKA (reference sequence). The V segment lost 0 bases and the J segment 3 bases; nucleotides outside the gene matches: 8. The CDR3 sequence is 16 residues long. The CDR3 loop is CSARDGTARANQPQHF. DNA for the CDR3: TGCAGTGCTAGAGATGGGACAGCCAGAGCCAATCAGCCCCAGCATTTT.

The chain links TRBV9 to TRBJ1-3, with D perhaps matching TRBD1 (6 bases). The germline CDR1 and CDR2 sequences are SGDLS and YYNGEE. CDR3 length equals 13 residues. The V and J ends lost 3 bases and 4 bases respectively, with 8 bases between them. The CDR3 sequence is CASSAGVGNTIYF. CDR3 in DNA: TGTGCCAGCAGCGCAGGGGTAGGAAACACCATATATTTT.

The chain links TRBV28 to TRBJ2-7; 12 positions agree with TRBD2. CDR3 size: 13 residues. Germline V gene lookup returns CDR1 MDHEN and CDR2 SYDVKM. Losses at the gene ends were 11 bases for V and 6 bases for J; bases not matched to a gene: 8. Here the CDR3 reads CACSGTSGSEQYF. CDR3 coding DNA: TGTGCCTGTTCAGGGACTAGCGGGTCCGAGCAGTACTTC.

The table lists this clonotype with a count of one. CDR3 DNA: TGTGCCAGCAGTTTGCCCCAGGGGGCAAAGGAGCAGTACTTC. Translated, it gives CASSLPQGAKEQYF. The V gene is TRBV7-9, the J gene TRBJ2-7, with 8 bases matching TRBD1. This CDR3 is 14 amino acids long. V lost 6 bases, J lost 7 bases, and 11 bases stayed unmatched. Germline CDR1 is SEHNR and CDR2 is FQNEAQ (reference sequence). The entire variable domain, with the rest obtained from reference TRBV7-9 and TRBJ2-7, is as follows: DTGVSQNPRHKITKRGQNVTFRCDPISEHNRLYWYRQTLGQGPEFLTYFQNEAQLEKSRLLSDRFSAERPKGSFSTLEIQRTEQGDSAMYLCASSLPQGAKEQYFGPGTRLTVT.